This T cell receptor beta chain was identified during a study of blood T cell repertoires in COVID-19. Turning to the study itself: The United States, Italy and Spain provided the acute and convalescent COVID-19 samples. Nucleic acid was either cDNA or gDNA, and it came from T cells, B-cell-depleted T cells, or PBMCs.

The Seattle patients, enrolled during active infection, were followed longitudinally. Original methodology: Scientists estimated how many nucleated cells there were by amplifying reference gene primers. Sequencing used immunoSEQ multiplex PCR; TCRdb keeps in-frame clones, though not all of them. The DNA was the basis for D and trimming; V, J and clone size are from that table. The repertoire has 150,000 to 200,000 clones, around 84% of them found once; the top ten carry approximately 14%. This clone was counted once. The J segment lost 7 bases and the V segment lost 5 bases, leaving 5 bases of the junction unmatched. The CDR3 spans 14 residues. Germline values: CDR1 MNHEY, CDR2 SVGEGT.

The TCR comes from a woman in her sixties or seventies with COVID-19, enrolled during active disease. This sequence joins TRBV6-2 or TRBV6-3 and TRBJ2-1; TRBD2 matches 10 bases. Source material: peripheral blood. DNA of the CDR3: TGTGCCAGCAGTGACTTGACTAGCGGGAATGAGCAGTTCTTC. Encoded protein: CASSDLTSGNEQFF.